The T cell receptor beta chain under discussion was sequenced for a study of blood T cell repertoires in COVID-19. Study as a whole: Sites in the United States, Italy and Spain provided acute and convalescent COVID-19 samples. Sample material is recorded as cDNA or gDNA derived from T cells, B-cell-depleted T cells, or PBMCs.

Under the authors' procedure: Researchers report that nucleated cell counts were estimated from reference gene primer amplification. The method was immunoSEQ multiplex PCR; TCRdb's version includes in-frame clones alone and lacks a portion of them. For V, J and clone size, that table is used; D and trimming come from the DNA. The sample includes about 98,000 clones, 75% to 85% of them seen just once. Trimming removed 6 bases from V and 1 base from J; junction bases left unmatched: 9. The CDR3 extends over 15 amino acids. Germline V CDR1 and CDR2: MDHEN, SYDVKM. The V gene is TRBV28, the J gene TRBJ2-7; 7 bases are a match to TRBD1. The sample comprised peripheral blood. This sequence was found in a man aged 70-80 years with acute or convalescent COVID-19. CDR3 region: CASSVQGPGSYEQYF. The CDR3 DNA reads TGTGCCAGCAGCGTACAGGGGCCGGGTTCCTACGAGCAGTACTTC.